This T cell receptor beta chain was recorded in a study of blood T cell repertoires in COVID-19. Sequenced by immunoSEQ multiplex PCR; TCRdb stores in-frame clones only, minus some. The sample has 130,000 to 150,000 clones; roughly 90% are singletons. Germline CDR1 reads SNHLY; CDR2 reads FYNNEI. V shed 6 bases and J shed 4 bases, with 12 bases lying between them. This CDR3 has 14 residues. The V and J genes are TRBV2 and TRBJ2-2; tentative D call: TRBD2 (5 bases). The sequenced sample consisted of peripheral blood. The sequence was obtained from a human donor in a cohort sampled during active COVID-19. The CDR3 DNA is TGTGCCAGCAGGAGGGTAGGGAGCACCGGGGAGCTGTTTTTT. Translated, it gives CASRRVGSTGELFF.